This T cell receptor beta chain was found in a study of metastatic and nonmetastatic thyroid tumors. CDR1 MNHEY and CDR2 SMNVEV come from the germline V gene (reference sequence). The CDR3 totals 12 residues. Thyroid surgery was performed in patients who had received no treatment beforehand. This clone was seen only a few times. At one end, the junction sequence differs from germline, possibly due to a read error. TCRdb reanalyzed the PCR reads via MiXCR. The sample has tens of thousands of clones, roughly 18% seen once; the top ten hold roughly 7%. Sequenced input: blood. The chain uses TRBV27 and TRBJ2-1; D call uncertain. The origin of this receptor is a female donor with papillary thyroid cancer or a benign thyroid nodule (not recorded which). Some clones in this sample may be carry-over from other donors' samples. CDR3 sequence: CASGFLGTEQFF. CDR3 sequence (DNA): TGTGCCAGCGGTTTTTTAGGTACTGAGCAGTTCTTC.